This is a list of T cell receptor beta chains from one sample in a study of blood T cell repertoires in COVID-19. Data came from immunoSEQ multiplex PCR; TCRdb stores just in-frame clones and leaves some out. The sample includes about 150,000 clones, 70% to 90% of them seen just once. The sample taken for sequencing was peripheral blood. These receptor sequences come from a man aged 50 to 60 with active or convalescent COVID-19. CDR3s include the opening cysteine and the closing phenylalanine or tryptophan. A D gene is named only where the DNA matches it firmly. Only some rows state a clone size, as once, few, many or a class for expanded clones.

TRBV3-1/TRBV3-2	TRBJ2-1	TRBD2	few	CASSQVASGANEQFF	TGTGCCAGCAGCCAAGTGGCTAGCGGGGCGAATGAGCAGTTCTTC
TRBV19	TRBJ1-3	TRBD1	NA	CASTSGTGGSRGNTIYF	TGTGCCAGTACCTCCGGGACAGGGGGCTCGCGAGGAAACACCATATATTTT
TRBV4-2	TRBJ1-6	NA	NA	CASSQDFRGGRSSPLHF	TGTGCCAGCAGCCAAGATTTTAGGGGGGGGAGAAGTTCACCCCTCCACTTT
TRBV23-1	TRBJ2-2	NA	NA	CASSQLCQEDTGELFF	TGCGCCAGCAGTCAATTGTGTCAGGAAGACACCGGGGAGCTGTTTTTT
TRBV5-4	TRBJ1-1	NA	NA	CASSWDTHTEAFF	TGTGCCAGCAGCTGGGACACCCACACTGAAGCTTTCTTT
TRBV11-2	TRBJ1-2	NA	NA	CASSSLRGADLNYGYTF	TGTGCCAGCAGCTCCCTTAGAGGTGCAGATTTAAACTATGGCTACACCTTC
TRBV3-1/TRBV3-2	TRBJ1-2	NA	NA	CASSLGFGDYYTF	TGTGCCAGCAGCCTCGGGTTTGGAGATTACTACACCTTC
TRBV10-3	TRBJ2-3	TRBD2	NA	CAISARTSGGSSTDTQYF	TGTGCCATCAGCGCGAGGACTAGCGGGGGTTCTAGCACAGATACGCAGTATTTT
TRBV12-5	TRBJ2-2	NA	NA	CASGLGLVTGELFF	TGTGCTAGTGGTTTGGGACTAGTCACCGGGGAGCTGTTTTTT
TRBV7-2	TRBJ2-3	TRBD2	NA	CASRQRGWTDTQYF	TGTGCCAGTAGGCAGCGGGGATGGACAGATACGCAGTATTTT
TRBV7-2	TRBJ1-2	TRBD1	NA	CASSLEGTGHGYTF	TGTGCCAGCAGCTTAGAGGGGACAGGGCATGGCTACACCTTC
TRBV10-3	TRBJ1-4	TRBD1	NA	CAISDRDRDEKLFF	TGTGCCATCAGTGACCGGGACAGGGATGAAAAACTGTTTTTT
TRBV6-1	TRBJ1-2	NA	NA	CASSDRSNYGYTF	TGTGCCAGCAGTGATCGGTCTAACTATGGCTACACCTTC
TRBV7-2	TRBJ2-2	TRBD1	NA	CASSPRGTGSTGELFF	TGTGCCAGCAGCCCCCGGGGGACAGGGTCCACCGGGGAGCTGTTTTTT
TRBV5-6	TRBJ2-5	NA	NA	CASSLYGRQETQYF	TGTGCCAGCAGCTTGTATGGGAGACAAGAGACCCAGTACTTC
TRBV7-9	TRBJ2-3	TRBD2	NA	CASSLPGGSSGITDTQYF	TGTGCCAGCAGCTTACCCGGGGGATCTAGCGGAATAACAGATACGCAGTATTTT
TRBV9	TRBJ1-4	NA	few	CASSVTGTPTEKLFF	TGTGCCAGCAGCGTCACCGGGACTCCAACCGAAAAACTGTTTTTT
TRBV6-5	TRBJ1-5	NA	once	CASSYSGAGMDQPQHF	TGTGCCAGCAGTTACTCGGGGGCTGGTATGGACCAGCCCCAGCATTTT
TRBV7-9	TRBJ2-5	NA	once	CASSELGGAYQETQYF	TGTGCCAGCAGCGAGCTTGGCGGAGCCTACCAAGAGACCCAGTACTTC
TRBV29-1	TRBJ1-1	NA	NA	CSVAGGGAPVNTEAFF	TGCAGCGTTGCCGGGGGTGGGGCCCCGGTGAACACTGAAGCTTTCTTT
TRBV11-3	TRBJ2-5	NA	NA	CASSLGLQRETQYF	TGTGCCAGCAGCTTAGGTCTTCAGAGGGAGACCCAGTACTTC
TRBV12-3/TRBV12-4	TRBJ1-2	TRBD1	NA	CASSIRGRFGYTF	TGTGCCAGCAGTATAAGGGGGCGGTTCGGCTACACCTTC
TRBV3-1/TRBV3-2	TRBJ2-3	TRBD2	NA	CASSIAGGRGTDTQYF	TGTGCCAGCAGCATAGCGGGAGGGAGGGGCACAGATACGCAGTATTTT
TRBV19	TRBJ1-1	TRBD1	NA	CASSVQGGNTEAFF	TGTGCCAGTAGTGTACAGGGGGGGAACACTGAAGCTTTCTTT
TRBV6-1	TRBJ1-5	NA	NA	CASSEFGGSNQPQHF	TGTGCCAGCAGTGAATTCGGGGGTAGCAATCAGCCCCAGCATTTT
TRBV9	TRBJ2-7	TRBD1	NA	CASSVADRGVHEQYF	TGTGCCAGCAGCGTAGCGGACAGGGGCGTGCACGAGCAGTACTTC
TRBV6-5	TRBJ1-2	NA	NA	CASSYMQGDLNGYTF	TGTGCCAGCAGTTACATGCAGGGTGATTTGAATGGCTACACCTTC
TRBV27	TRBJ2-3	TRBD1	NA	CASSLRGTGFTDTQYF	TGTGCCAGCAGTTTAAGAGGGACAGGGTTCACAGATACGCAGTATTTT
TRBV3-1/TRBV3-2	TRBJ2-1	NA	NA	CASSQEERRWDEQFF	TGTGCCAGCAGCCAAGAGGAGCGGAGGTGGGATGAGCAGTTCTTC
TRBV18	TRBJ2-3	TRBD1	NA	CASTIRQGPDTQYF	TGTGCCAGCACAATAAGACAGGGACCAGATACGCAGTATTTT
TRBV4-1	TRBJ2-1	TRBD1	few	CASSRPRDRASNEQFF	TGCGCCAGCAGCCGACCTAGGGACAGGGCTAGCAATGAGCAGTTCTTC
TRBV15	TRBJ1-6	TRBD1	NA	CATSRDVGTGASPLHF	TGTGCCACCAGCAGAGATGTCGGGACAGGAGCTTCACCCCTCCACTTT
TRBV18	TRBJ2-1	TRBD2	NA	CASSNGLAGDNEQFF	TGTGCCAGCTCAAATGGACTAGCGGGGGACAATGAGCAGTTCTTC
TRBV18	TRBJ2-1	NA	NA	CASSPPNENEQFF	TGTGCCAGCTCACCACCGAATGAGAATGAGCAGTTCTTC
TRBV11-2	TRBJ2-2	TRBD2	NA	CASSLALAGSSGELFF	TGTGCCAGCAGCTTAGCTCTAGCGGGGTCCTCCGGGGAGCTGTTTTTT
TRBV7-9	TRBJ1-1	TRBD1	NA	CASSGQGNTEAFF	TGTGCCAGCAGCGGACAGGGTAACACTGAAGCTTTCTTT
TRBV6-5	TRBJ1-2	TRBD1	NA	CASKMGQGYGYTF	TGTGCCAGCAAGATGGGACAGGGGTATGGCTACACCTTC
TRBV12-3/TRBV12-4	TRBJ2-5	TRBD1	NA	CASSAGGLETQYF	TGTGCCAGCAGTGCAGGGGGCTTGGAGACCCAGTACTTC
TRBV9	TRBJ2-5	NA	NA	CASSALTGLGETQYF	TGTGCCAGCAGCGCACTAACAGGCCTCGGGGAGACCCAGTACTTC
TRBV24-1	TRBJ1-2	TRBD1	NA	CATSDFTGGFDGYTF	TGTGCCACCAGTGATTTCACAGGGGGATTCGATGGCTACACCTTC
TRBV4-3	TRBJ2-3	TRBD2	NA	CASSQAGSGAKDTQYF	TGCGCCAGCAGCCAAGCTGGTAGCGGGGCGAAAGATACGCAGTATTTT
TRBV6-4	TRBJ2-5	TRBD2	NA	CASSDSSGRETQYF	TGTGCCAGCAGTGACAGTAGCGGGAGAGAGACCCAGTACTTC
TRBV7-8	TRBJ1-1	TRBD1	NA	CASSPRQGLVNTEAFF	TGTGCCAGCAGCCCTCGACAGGGGCTCGTGAACACTGAAGCTTTCTTT
TRBV6-5	TRBJ2-7	NA	NA	CASSYSGSYEQYF	TGTGCCAGCAGTTACAGTGGCAGCTACGAGCAGTACTTC
TRBV6-5	TRBJ2-1	TRBD2	NA	CASSSLAGPSYNEQFF	TGTGCCAGCAGTTCCTTAGCGGGACCATCCTACAATGAGCAGTTCTTC
TRBV19	TRBJ2-5	TRBD2	NA	CATSGGIQETQYF	TGTGCCACTAGCGGGGGGATACAAGAGACCCAGTACTTC
TRBV29-1	TRBJ1-6	TRBD1	once	CSVALLGQGKDSPLHF	TGCAGCGTTGCCTTACTGGGACAGGGGAAGGATTCACCCCTCCACTTT
TRBV5-6	TRBJ1-6	NA	NA	CASSPRSSYNSPLHF	TGTGCCAGCAGCCCCCGGAGCTCCTATAATTCACCCCTCCACTTT
TRBV15	TRBJ2-4	NA	NA	CATGRQYKNIQYF	TGTGCCACCGGCCGACAGTACAAAAACATTCAGTACTTC
TRBV9	TRBJ1-2	NA	NA	CASSVGSYGYTF	TGTGCCAGCAGCGTAGGCAGCTATGGCTACACCTTC
TRBV28	TRBJ1-1	NA	NA	CASSKTVEAFF	TGTGCCAGCAGTAAGACAGTCGAAGCTTTCTTT
TRBV12-5	TRBJ1-1	TRBD1	NA	CASGNRDRGAEAFF	TGTGCTAGTGGCAACCGGGACAGGGGCGCTGAAGCTTTCTTT
TRBV9	TRBJ2-7	NA	NA	CASSVDSRYEQYF	TGTGCCAGCAGCGTGGACAGCCGCTACGAGCAGTACTTC
TRBV18	TRBJ2-2	TRBD1	once	CASLTGQGPSTGELFF	TGTGCCAGCTTGACAGGACAGGGGCCGAGCACCGGGGAGCTGTTTTTT
TRBV29-1	TRBJ2-1	TRBD2	NA	CSVDTLAGGFSYNEQFF	TGCAGCGTTGATACTCTAGCGGGGGGCTTCTCCTACAATGAGCAGTTCTTC
TRBV6-1	TRBJ1-4	NA	NA	CASSRSTDNEKLFF	TGTGCCAGCAGTCGGTCTACAGATAATGAAAAACTGTTTTTT
TRBV5-4	TRBJ2-5	NA	NA	CASSLTEGGETQYF	TGTGCCAGCAGCTTGACCGAGGGGGGGGAGACCCAGTACTTC